This is a list of T cell receptor beta chains from one sample in a study of CD8 T cells in ankylosing spondylitis. TCRdb recomputed calls from the 5' RACE reads with MiXCR, one row per CDR3 protein. The sample has some 87,000 distinct CDR3 sequences; about 9% are singletons. The specimen sequenced was blood, either unsorted or a sorted T cell fraction (not recorded which). Source of these receptors: a male donor with ankylosing spondylitis or in good health (not recorded which). Each CDR3 is given with its conserved first and last residue. Fields, in order: V gene, D gene, clone size, J gene, CDR3 DNA, CDR3 protein. The D gene is left open where the match is weak. Clone size is shown for a subset of rows, as once, few, many or a class of expanded clone.

TRBV20-1	.	many	TRBJ2-3	TGCAGTGCTGGGGTGGGGGCTTCAGATACGCAGTATTTT	CSAGVGASDTQYF
TRBV18	TRBD2	many	TRBJ2-1	TGTGCCAGCTCACGTAGCGGGGGCAATGAGCAGTTCTTC	CASSRSGGNEQFF
TRBV4-2	.	many	TRBJ2-3	TGTGCCAGCAGCCAAGGTCAGGCAGATACGCAGTATTTT	CASSQGQADTQYF
TRBV6-5	.	many	TRBJ2-2	TGTGCCAGCAGTTATGGGGACACCGGGGAGCTGTTTTTT	CASSYGDTGELFF
TRBV10-3	TRBD2	many	TRBJ2-4	TGTGCCATAGCCTCTAGCGGGGGGAACATTCAGTACTTC	CAIASSGGNIQYF
TRBV12-3/TRBV12-4	.	many	TRBJ1-1	TGTGCCAGCAGTTTCGGCCCCCCAGGATCCCAGGGGAACACTGAAGCTTTCTTT	CASSFGPPGSQGNTEAFF
TRBV14	TRBD2	many	TRBJ2-1	TGTGCCAGCAGCCAAGATCGTCTACTAGCGTATAATGAGCAGTTCTTC	CASSQDRLLAYNEQFF
TRBV18	.	.	TRBJ1-2	TGTGCCAGCTCACCCCTCCCTCAAGACGGCTACACCTTC	CASSPLPQDGYTF
TRBV12-3/TRBV12-4	TRBD2	many	TRBJ2-7	TGTGCCAGCAGGGGCGGGACTAGCGAATCCTACGAGCAGTACTTC	CASRGGTSESYEQYF
TRBV5-1	.	many	TRBJ2-4	TGCGCCAGCAGAAGGGTATTTTTAGGCGGGGACATTCAGTACTTC	CASRRVFLGGDIQYF
TRBV12-3/TRBV12-4	.	once	TRBJ2-7	TGTACCTGCAGCTTAATTCCGGAGTGGGGGGCCGGATACTCCTACGAGCAGTACTTC	CTCSLIPEWGAGYSYEQYF
TRBV7-8	.	.	TRBJ2-7	TGTGCCAGCAGCTCTAACCACGGGCACTTATACGAGCAGTACTTC	CASSSNHGHLYEQYF
TRBV7-2	.	.	TRBJ2-1	TGTGCCAGCAGCTACCCAGGGACCTGGCAGTTCTTC	CASSYPGTWQFF
TRBV29-1	.	few	TRBJ2-7	TGCAGCGTTGAGTCAGGGGCCTACGAGCAGTACTTC	CSVESGAYEQYF
TRBV7-2	.	many	TRBJ2-5	TGTGCCAGCAGCTTAGGGGCGCAAGAGACCCAGTACTTC	CASSLGAQETQYF
TRBV12-3/TRBV12-4	.	many	TRBJ2-1	TGTGCCAGCAGTTCCGGCGCGTACAATGAGCAGTTCTTC	CASSSGAYNEQFF
TRBV28	TRBD1	many	TRBJ2-5	TGTGCCAGCAGTAGTGACAGGGACCAAGAGACCCAGTACTTC	CASSSDRDQETQYF
TRBV5-1	.	many	TRBJ1-1	TGCGCCAGCAGCTTGGGTCTTACCCCTGAAGCTTTCTTT	CASSLGLTPEAFF
TRBV4-2	.	few	TRBJ2-6	TGTGCCAGCAGCCCTCGGGAGTATGGGGCCAACGTCCTGACTTTC	CASSPREYGANVLTF
TRBV6-6	.	many	TRBJ2-7	TGTGCCAGCAGTGACAGGAGCGAGCAGTACTTC	CASSDRSEQYF
TRBV7-2	TRBD1	many	TRBJ2-7	TGTGCCAGCAGCGGACAGGGGTTGGGGGGGTCCTACGAGCAGTACTTC	CASSGQGLGGSYEQYF
TRBV28	TRBD1	.	TRBJ1-1	TGTGCCAGCAACCCCCGGGACAGGGGGATGCGGTTGAACACTGAAGCTTTCTTT	CASNPRDRGMRLNTEAFF
TRBV15	.	many	TRBJ1-2	TGTGCCACCAGCAGAGATTACCGTCTGGTGAATGGCTACACCTTC	CATSRDYRLVNGYTF
TRBV9	.	many	TRBJ2-2	TGTGCCAGCAGCGTAGCCCAGGCCAACGCCGGGGAGCTGTTTTTT	CASSVAQANAGELFF
TRBV20-1	.	many	TRBJ1-2	TGCAGAAACCCCGGGGGGACACTGAGCCCAAAGACCTATGGCTACACCTTC	CRNPGGTLSPKTYGYTF
TRBV11-1	.	.	TRBJ1-1	TGTGCCAGCAGCCAATCACGGGGCTTTTGGGGGATGAACACTGAAACTTTCTTT	CASSQSRGFWGMNTETFF
TRBV20-1	TRBD2	many	TRBJ2-1	TGCAGTGCTAGAGATCGAACTAGCGGGGGGAATGAGCAGTTCTTC	CSARDRTSGGNEQFF
TRBV20-1	TRBD1	many	TRBJ1-5	TGCAGTGCCAGGACAGGCCTCGATCAGCCCCAGCATTTT	CSARTGLDQPQHF
TRBV3-1	.	many	TRBJ2-7	TGTGCCAGCAGCCCACAGGTGGACTACGAGCAGTACTTC	CASSPQVDYEQYF
TRBV28	.	few	TRBJ2-7	TGTGCCAGCAGTTTCGGTGGGATAGGCAACTCCTACGAGCAGTACTTC	CASSFGGIGNSYEQYF
TRBV5-1	TRBD1	.	TRBJ1-1	TGCGCCAGTACAGGGGGCTTCGGTTGGAACACTGAAGCTTTCTTT	CASTGGFGWNTEAFF
TRBV7-2	.	few	TRBJ1-2	TGTGCCAGCAGCTTAGACAGGGCGGGGGGCTATGGCTACACCTTC	CASSLDRAGGYGYTF
TRBV29-1	.	many	TRBJ2-3	TGCAGCGTTGAAGGAGGGACAGATACGCAGTATTTT	CSVEGGTDTQYF
TRBV7-2	.	few	TRBJ1-6	TGTGCCAGCAGCTTAGAAGGTTCGGCACCCCTCCACTTT	CASSLEGSAPLHF
TRBV20-1	.	many	TRBJ2-2	TGCAGTGCTAGGTCGACCGGGGAGCTGTTTTTT	CSARSTGELFF
TRBV29-1	.	many	TRBJ2-6	TGCAGCGCTCGATCGGACTCTGGGGCCAACGTCCTGACTTTC	CSARSDSGANVLTF
TRBV27	.	many	TRBJ1-2	TGTGCCAGCAGTTCTACCGGGAGCCCTGGCTATGGCTACACCTTC	CASSSTGSPGYGYTF
TRBV15	.	many	TRBJ2-2	TGTGCCACCAGCAGAGGTTACACCGGGGAGCTGTTTTTT	CATSRGYTGELFF
TRBV27	.	many	TRBJ1-1	TGTGCCAGCAGTTTATACCAGGGGAGGACTGAAGCTTTCTTT	CASSLYQGRTEAFF
TRBV20-1	TRBD1	many	TRBJ2-5	TGCAGTGCTAGGTGGCGACAGGGAAAAGAGACCCAGTACTTC	CSARWRQGKETQYF
TRBV12-3/TRBV12-4	TRBD1	many	TRBJ2-1	TGTGCCAGCAGCTTAACAGGGGGCTCTATCTATGAGCAGTTCTTC	CASSLTGGSIYEQFF
TRBV28	.	few	TRBJ2-6	TGTGCCAGCAGTTGGGACCTGGTCGGGACCAACGTCCTGACTTTC	CASSWDLVGTNVLTF
TRBV19	TRBD1	few	TRBJ2-1	TGTGCCAGTAAAGAGCCAGGGGGCCATTACAATGAGCAGTTCTTC	CASKEPGGHYNEQFF
TRBV12-3/TRBV12-4	.	many	TRBJ2-1	TGTGCCAGCAGTTTTATAAATGAGCAGTTCTTC	CASSFINEQFF
TRBV6-5	TRBD1	.	TRBJ2-5	TGTGCCAGCAGTTACGAGATAACAGGGGGCTACGAGACCCAGTACTTC	CASSYEITGGYETQYF
TRBV5-1	.	many	TRBJ1-3	TGCGCCAGCAGCTTGGCCTCAGGAGACGCTGGAAACACCATATATTTT	CASSLASGDAGNTIYF
TRBV7-6	TRBD1	many	TRBJ1-2	TGTGCCAGCAGCCCCCACAGGGGAATGGACTATGGCTACACCTTC	CASSPHRGMDYGYTF
TRBV7-9	.	few	TRBJ1-1	TGTGCCAGCAGCCCCGAGCCGGGGTACTTTGAAGCTTTCTTT	CASSPEPGYFEAFF
TRBV27	TRBD2	many	TRBJ2-7	TGTGCCAGCAGTTTAGTAGCGGGGAACGGCGAGCAGTACTTC	CASSLVAGNGEQYF
TRBV4-1	.	many	TRBJ2-7	TGCGCCAGCGGTTATACAAGCTCCTACGAGCAGTACTTC	CASGYTSSYEQYF
TRBV29-1	TRBD1	many	TRBJ2-7	TGCAGCGTTCCCGGGACAGGGATCTACGAGCAGTACTTC	CSVPGTGIYEQYF
TRBV7-2	.	many	TRBJ2-1	TGTGCCAGCAGCTTGGGGTCCAGGGTAGGTGAGCAGTTCTTC	CASSLGSRVGEQFF
TRBV7-2	.	many	TRBJ2-3	TGTGCCAGCAGCGTAAAGGGCACAGATACGCAGTGTTTT	CASSVKGTDTQCF
TRBV7-6	.	few	TRBJ2-3	TGTGCCAGCAGCTTAGGGGCTCTCCCCAATACGCAGTATTTT	CASSLGALPNTQYF
TRBV2	TRBD1	few	TRBJ1-2	TGTGCCAGCAGTGAGGGGGACAGGGGGCGCATCGGATATGGCTACACCTTC	CASSEGDRGRIGYGYTF